The 12 T cell receptor beta chains reported below all come from one sample, sequenced in a study of cytomegalovirus exposure and HLA in healthy donors. The study ran its PCR with 60 Vbeta and 13 Jbeta primers. TCRdb's table, derived via immunoSEQ multiplex PCR, lists solely in-frame clones and lacks some. The sample lists about 120,000 clones; over 60% were seen once. The sample was PBMCs. Receptors were obtained from a man aged 30 to 39 in good health and CMV-seropositive.

This clone was seen only a few times. The chain has TRBV7-3 and TRBJ2-3; no definite D call. The germline CDR1 and CDR2 sequences are SGHTA and FQGTGA. The CDR3 runs 12 residues. V lost 5 bases to trimming and J lost 2 bases, with 5 bases between them. The CDR3 nucleotides are TGTGCCAGCAGCGACTCCACAGATACGCAGTATTTT. The encoded protein is CASSDSTDTQYF.

The rearrangement links TRBV5-6 to TRBJ2-7; D might be TRBD2 (6 bases). Germline-derived CDR1 and CDR2 are SGHDT and YYEEEE. V dropped 2 bases and J dropped 4 bases, with 13 bases sitting between them. CDR3 length: 14 amino acids. This CDR3 is CASSFGTSRYEQYF. The CDR3 nucleotides read TGTGCCAGCAGCTTTGGGACTTCCCGTTACGAGCAGTACTTC.

The rearrangement uses TRBV10-3 and TRBJ2-3; 8 nucleotides agree with TRBD2. V was clipped by 6 bases and J by 4 bases; unmatched bases: 3. This CDR3 spans 13 amino acids. In germline, CDR1 is ENHRY, CDR2 SYGVKD. CDR3 protein: CAIRSGGADTQYF. CDR3 sequence (DNA): TGTGCCATCAGAAGCGGGGGCGCAGATACGCAGTATTTT.

The rearrangement uses TRBV9 and TRBJ2-5; 9 bases are a match to TRBD1. V was clipped by 2 bases and J by 6 bases; unmatched bases: 11. The CDR3 length is 16 residues. The germline gives CDR1 SGDLS, CDR2 YYNGEE. For the CDR3, the DNA is TGTGCCAGCAGCGTTAACCTCGGGACAGGGTCGCAGACCCAGTACTTC. Translation: CASSVNLGTGSQTQYF.

The chain uses TRBV2 and TRBJ1-1, with a weak D call TRBD1 (6 bases). Germline CDR1 and CDR2: SNHLY and FYNNEI. This CDR3 has 13 residues. V was trimmed by 7 bases and J by 4 bases, leaving 13 bases between them. CDR3 in amino acids: CASTAGAATEAFF. In nucleotides, the CDR3 is TGTGCCAGCACGGCGGGGGCGGCCACTGAAGCTTTCTTT.

This rearrangement joins TRBV7-3 to TRBJ2-3, with D perhaps matching TRBD2 (5 bases). CDR1 and CDR2 from the germline V gene are SGHTA and FQGTGA. The CDR3 runs to 15 residues. V was shortened by 5 bases and J by 0 bases, with 12 bases between the two germline ends. The CDR3 reads CASSLERTSTDTQYF. CDR3 in DNA: TGTGCCAGCAGCCTAGAGCGGACTAGCACAGATACGCAGTATTTT. The entire variable domain, with the rest obtained from reference TRBV7-3 and TRBJ2-3, is as follows: GAGVSQTPSNKVTEKGKYVELRCDPISGHTALYWYRQSLGQGPEFLIYFQGTGAADDSGLPNDRFFAVRPEGSVSTLKIQRTERGDSAVYLCASSLERTSTDTQYFGPGTRLTVL.

This clone was seen a few times. The CDR3 nucleotides read TGTGCCAGCAGTGATATCAACCTTAAGCTAAACTATGGCTACACCTTC. It encodes CASSDINLKLNYGYTF. This chain uses TRBV2 with TRBJ1-2; D remains unclear. This CDR3 is 16 amino acids long. Germline loops: CDR1 SNHLY, CDR2 FYNNEI. Trimming took 3 bases from V and 2 from J, leaving 16 bases between them.

This chain links TRBV7-3 with TRBJ2-3; TRBD1 agrees at 7 bases. The CDR3 is 14 residues long. J lost 4 bases, V lost 3 bases, and 4 bases had no gene match. From germline, CDR1 is SGHTA and CDR2 FQGTGA. The CDR3 region is CASSLKTGADTQYF. The CDR3 coding sequence is TGTGCCAGCAGCTTGAAAACAGGGGCAGATACGCAGTATTTT. The whole variable domain, remainder taken from reference TRBV7-3 and TRBJ2-3, is GAGVSQTPSNKVTEKGKYVELRCDPISGHTALYWYRQSLGQGPEFLIYFQGTGAADDSGLPNDRFFAVRPEGSVSTLKIQRTERGDSAVYLCASSLKTGADTQYFGPGTRLTVL.

The genes are TRBV29-1 and TRBJ2-5; D ambiguous. Germline-derived CDR1 and CDR2 are SQVTM and ANQGSEA. Trimming pared 3 bases from V and 5 bases from J, leaving 10 bases between. The CDR3 has 12 amino acids. CDR3: CSVESQAETQYF. The DNA of the CDR3 is TGCAGCGTTGAGAGCCAGGCGGAGACCCAGTACTTC.

The chain links TRBV5-1 to TRBJ2-5, with 8 nucleotides matching TRBD1. This CDR3 contains 14 residues. Germline V gene data show CDR1 as SGHRS and CDR2 as YFSETQ. V was pared by 3 bases and J by 5 bases, with 6 bases of the junction left unmatched. CDR3 protein: CASSWGDRSETQYF. The CDR3 coding sequence is TGCGCCAGCAGCTGGGGGGACAGGTCGGAGACCCAGTACTTC.

The chain recombines TRBV9 with TRBJ1-2; maybe TRBD1 (6 bases). CDR3 length: 16 amino acids. Germline V CDR1 and CDR2: SGDLS, YYNGEE. V was trimmed by 0 bases and J by 3 bases, leaving 15 bases between them. The CDR3 DNA is TGTGCCAGCAGCGTAGTCCCCACAGGGTTTGACTATGGCTACACCTTC. It encodes CASSVVPTGFDYGYTF.

This clone was detected only a few times. The V call is TRBV13, the J call TRBJ2-6; TRBD1 agrees at 10 bases. With 4 bases clipped from V and 8 bases from J, the junction kept 2 bases outside the gene matches. The CDR3 has 14 residues. Germline CDR1 reads PRHDT; CDR2 reads FYEKMQ (reference sequence). The CDR3 here is CASSWTGGPNVLTF. In nucleotides, the CDR3 is TGTGCCAGCAGCTGGACAGGGGGACCCAACGTCCTGACTTTC.